This TCR gamma chain is drawn from a study of gamma delta lymphoproliferative disorders and STAT genes. Study at large: At least 50 ng of genomic DNA went into each LymphoTrack Dx TCRG Assay library.

TCRdb re-called the multiplex PCR reads via CATT. The repertoire consists of 650 to 950 gamma-chain clones, with 25% to 30% occurring once and the leading ten covering approximately 44%. The study's findings and limits: Whether leukemic clones are public or private remains unconfirmed.

This clone is large (0.1 to 1%) by share. Antigen specificity is unknown. Additional DNA sequences in this sample encode the identical CDR3. The CDR3 contains 15 residues. V lost 8 bases, J lost 1 base, and 12 bases stayed unmatched. PBMCs from patients and controls supplied the genomic DNA for sequencing. The J gene is TRGJ1 or TRGJ2, the V gene TRGV10. In the absence of a J gene in TCRdb, the DNA was matched to germline to assign it here. TRGV10 is known as an ORF, though its function is uncertain. The specimen sequenced was blood. The sequence was obtained from a human donor in good health. The CDR3 sequence is CAAWEVKENYYKKLF. In nucleotides, the CDR3 is TGTGCTGCGTGGGAAGTGAAGGAAAATTATTATAAGAAACTCTTT.